This TCR beta chain was obtained from a study of shared clonotypes between healthy human individuals. General study findings and limits: At large depth, rarefaction still showed sorted-subset sequencing to be incomplete.

The assay was immunoSEQ multiplex PCR, and TCRdb's table has in-frame clones only and misses some. The sample has some 2,400,000 clones, around 95% seen once. Only one count was recorded for this clone. The antigen remains undetermined. Those who donated were healthy HIV-negative adults, with no recent acute infections or vaccinations reported. Looked up from germline, CDR1 is GTSNPN and CDR2 is SVGIG (reference sequence). With V trimmed by 1 base and J by 2 bases, 5 bases remained unmatched. The CDR3 spans 15 residues. The chain recombines TRBV30 with TRBJ2-1; 7 bases agree with TRBD1. This TCR came from a man in his late teens or twenties in good health. Sequencing input: naive CD4+ T cells sorted from blood. Subset reported: CD45RA+ positively selected. The CDR3 nucleotides are TGTGCCTGGAGTGGAGAGGGGGCCCCCTACAATGAGCAGTTCTTC. Amino acids: CAWSGEGAPYNEQFF. The entire variable domain, with the rest obtained from reference TRBV30 and TRBJ2-1, is as follows: SQTIHQWPATLVQPVGSPLSLECTVEGTSNPNLYWYRQAAGRGLQLLFYSVGIGQISSEVPQNLSASRPQDRQFILSSKKLLLSDSGFYLCAWSGEGAPYNEQFFGPGTRLTVL.